The source of this T cell receptor (beta chain) is a study of T cells in Graves' hyperthyroidism and ophthalmopathy. Study-wide results and caveats: Ophthalmopathy and stable hyperthyroidism were told apart by a 13 V-J model.

This CDR3 has 15 residues. CDR1 and CDR2 (germline): SGHDT, YYEEEE. V lost 1 base and J 4 bases, leaving 12 bases between the germline ends. Amplification yielded TCR beta CDR3 regions, with RNA transcripts as the source. First-round RT-PCR of the TCR CDR3 relied on the HTBI primer set. TCRdb re-called the multiplex PCR reads with MiXCR, one entry per CDR3 protein. This sample has around 440,000 distinct CDR3 sequences, with approximately 15% found just once. This clonotype has more than one count but fewer than ten. No antigen is known for it. This TCR was sampled from a woman aged 18-29 years with Graves' hyperthyroidism. Sequenced material: blood. The rearrangement joins TRBV5-6 to TRBJ1-5; the D is unclear. CDR3 nucleotides: TGTGCCAGCAGCTTGACCGGACCGACTAATCAGCCCCAGCATTTT. It specifies CASSLTGPTNQPQHF.